Listed below are T cell receptor beta chains from one sample, sequenced in a study of T-cell reconstitution after alpha-beta-depleted transplantation in children. One entry per CDR3 protein results from TCRdb running MiXCR on the PCR reads. The sample consists of about 500,000 distinct CDR3 sequences, about 30% of them appearing once. This specimen was PBMCs from the stem cell graft donor, taken from the stem cell graft. Every receptor here comes from a human donor who donated a stem cell graft to a child with aplastic anemia. The CDR3 runs from the conserved cysteine through the conserved F or W. A D gene is named only where the DNA matches it firmly. Size is omitted from some rows. Given values are once, few, many or a class for expanded clones.

cdr3_length: 15
v_call: TRBV27
j_call: TRBJ2-1
d_call: .
clone_size: .
cdr3_nt: TGTGCCAGCAGTTTAGGGCTAGACCTCTACAATGAGCAGTTCTTC
cdr3_aa: CASSLGLDLYNEQFF

cdr3_length: 14
v_call: TRBV7-3
j_call: TRBJ1-2
d_call: TRBD1
clone_size: .
cdr3_nt: TGTGCCAGCAGTTCCGGGACAGGGCTGGGAGGCTACACCTTC
cdr3_aa: CASSSGTGLGGYTF

cdr3_length: 15
v_call: TRBV27
j_call: TRBJ1-5
d_call: .
clone_size: .
cdr3_nt: TGTGCCAGCAGCCTAGACAGTAATAGCAATCAGCCCCAGCATTTT
cdr3_aa: CASSLDSNSNQPQHF

cdr3_length: 14
v_call: TRBV7-8
j_call: TRBJ2-5
d_call: .
clone_size: .
cdr3_nt: TGTGCCAGCAGCTTAGACGGGTGGGCAGAGACCCAGTACTTC
cdr3_aa: CASSLDGWAETQYF

cdr3_length: 15
v_call: TRBV24-1
j_call: TRBJ2-2
d_call: .
clone_size: .
cdr3_nt: TGTGCCACCAGTGAGTGGGACATGAACACCGGGGAGCTGTTTTTT
cdr3_aa: CATSEWDMNTGELFF

cdr3_length: 17
v_call: TRBV15
j_call: TRBJ1-2
d_call: .
clone_size: few
cdr3_nt: TGTGCCACCAGCAGAGAACGATGGACAGTCCACAACTATGGCTACACCTTC
cdr3_aa: CATSRERWTVHNYGYTF

cdr3_length: 15
v_call: TRBV29-1
j_call: TRBJ2-3
d_call: TRBD2
clone_size: .
cdr3_nt: TGCAGCGTTGAGAGCGGGAGGGCCCTCACAGATACGCAGTATTTT
cdr3_aa: CSVESGRALTDTQYF

cdr3_length: 15
v_call: TRBV19
j_call: TRBJ2-7
d_call: .
clone_size: .
cdr3_nt: TGTGCCAGTAGTATAAGCGCGGCAGGGTCCTACGAGCAGTACTTC
cdr3_aa: CASSISAAGSYEQYF

cdr3_length: 14
v_call: TRBV7-8
j_call: TRBJ1-6
d_call: .
clone_size: .
cdr3_nt: TGTGCCAGCAGCCCCTGGGTTGAATTCACGTCCCTCCACTTT
cdr3_aa: CASSPWVEFTSLHF

cdr3_length: 14
v_call: TRBV6-1
j_call: TRBJ1-2
d_call: TRBD1
clone_size: .
cdr3_nt: TGTGCCAGCAGCCGGAAGGGCAGGGGGTATGGCTACACCTTC
cdr3_aa: CASSRKGRGYGYTF

cdr3_length: 12
v_call: TRBV30
j_call: TRBJ2-7
d_call: TRBD1
clone_size: .
cdr3_nt: TGTGCCTTCGACAGGGGGCCCTACGAGCAGTACTTC
cdr3_aa: CAFDRGPYEQYF

cdr3_length: 15
v_call: TRBV7-9
j_call: TRBJ1-1
d_call: .
clone_size: .
cdr3_nt: TGTGCCAGCAGCCCCCCCCGGGGGCAAGACACTGAAGCTTTCTTT
cdr3_aa: CASSPPRGQDTEAFF

cdr3_length: 14
v_call: TRBV12-3/TRBV12-4
j_call: TRBJ2-1
d_call: .
clone_size: .
cdr3_nt: TGTGCCAGCAGTTTAGCTAGCCTGGACAATGAGCAGTTCTTC
cdr3_aa: CASSLASLDNEQFF

cdr3_length: 14
v_call: TRBV15
j_call: TRBJ1-3
d_call: .
clone_size: .
cdr3_nt: TGTGCCACCAGCAATCCAGGGAATGGAAACACCATATATTTT
cdr3_aa: CATSNPGNGNTIYF

cdr3_length: 16
v_call: TRBV9
j_call: TRBJ1-2
d_call: TRBD1
clone_size: few
cdr3_nt: TGTGCCAGCAGCACCACCCCTGGGGACAGAAAGTATGGCTACACCTTC
cdr3_aa: CASSTTPGDRKYGYTF

cdr3_length: 14
v_call: TRBV6-2/TRBV6-3
j_call: TRBJ2-1
d_call: .
clone_size: .
cdr3_nt: TGTGCCAGCAGTTACCTGGTCCCGGGAGTTGAGCAGTTCTTC
cdr3_aa: CASSYLVPGVEQFF

cdr3_length: 13
v_call: TRBV28
j_call: TRBJ2-7
d_call: .
clone_size: few
cdr3_nt: TGTGCCAGCACTCGGGGCTATTCCACCGAGCAGTACTTC
cdr3_aa: CASTRGYSTEQYF

cdr3_length: 13
v_call: TRBV29-1
j_call: TRBJ1-1
d_call: .
clone_size: few
cdr3_nt: TGCAGCGTTCATAAGACGGGGAACACTGAAGCTTTCTTT
cdr3_aa: CSVHKTGNTEAFF

cdr3_length: 11
v_call: TRBV6-2/TRBV6-3
j_call: TRBJ2-4
d_call: .
clone_size: few
cdr3_nt: TGTGCCAGCAGCCACGGGACCCTATTATACTTC
cdr3_aa: CASSHGTLLYF

cdr3_length: 16
v_call: TRBV4-1
j_call: TRBJ2-2
d_call: .
clone_size: .
cdr3_nt: TGCGCCAGCCATGGTGGGGGGACGACGAACACCGGGGAGCTGTTTTTT
cdr3_aa: CASHGGGTTNTGELFF

cdr3_length: 13
v_call: TRBV7-3
j_call: TRBJ2-7
d_call: .
clone_size: many
cdr3_nt: TGTGCCAGCAGCTCCGGCAGCTCCTACGAGCAGTACTTC
cdr3_aa: CASSSGSSYEQYF

cdr3_length: 18
v_call: TRBV3-1
j_call: TRBJ2-6
d_call: TRBD1
clone_size: .
cdr3_nt: TGTGCCAGCAGTTTCGCGGGGACAGGGATCTCTGGGGCCAACGTCCTGACTTTC
cdr3_aa: CASSFAGTGISGANVLTF

cdr3_length: 11
v_call: TRBV28
j_call: TRBJ1-1
d_call: .
clone_size: .
cdr3_nt: TGTGCCAGCAGTTTGCGAGATTCAGCTTTCTTT
cdr3_aa: CASSLRDSAFF

cdr3_length: 12
v_call: TRBV6-6
j_call: TRBJ1-3
d_call: .
clone_size: .
cdr3_nt: TGTGCCAGCATAGAGTCCGGAAACACCATATATTTT
cdr3_aa: CASIESGNTIYF

cdr3_length: 14
v_call: TRBV6-2/TRBV6-3
j_call: TRBJ1-1
d_call: .
clone_size: .
cdr3_nt: TGTGCCAGCAGTTTTCAGGGGATCGGCACTGAAGCTTTCTTT
cdr3_aa: CASSFQGIGTEAFF

cdr3_length: 13
v_call: TRBV12-3/TRBV12-4
j_call: TRBJ1-5
d_call: .
clone_size: few
cdr3_nt: TGTGCCAGCAGCGGACAGCTTTATCAGCCCCAGCATTTT
cdr3_aa: CASSGQLYQPQHF

cdr3_length: 13
v_call: TRBV7-2
j_call: TRBJ2-1
d_call: .
clone_size: .
cdr3_nt: TGTGCCAGCAGTTATGACCGGGGAGAAGAGCAGTTCTTC
cdr3_aa: CASSYDRGEEQFF

cdr3_length: 16
v_call: TRBV9
j_call: TRBJ1-2
d_call: .
clone_size: .
cdr3_nt: TGTGCCAGCAGCGTCAAGACAGACCCAGTTGTCTATGGCTACACCTTC
cdr3_aa: CASSVKTDPVVYGYTF

cdr3_length: 15
v_call: TRBV9
j_call: TRBJ2-5
d_call: .
clone_size: .
cdr3_nt: TGTGCCAGCAGCGTATCTGGGGCTATACAAGAGACCCAGTACTTC
cdr3_aa: CASSVSGAIQETQYF

cdr3_length: 16
v_call: TRBV6-2/TRBV6-3
j_call: TRBJ2-4
d_call: .
clone_size: .
cdr3_nt: TGTGCCAGCAGTTATGCGGGGCGAGGTGGCAAAAACATTCAGTACTTC
cdr3_aa: CASSYAGRGGKNIQYF

cdr3_length: 17
v_call: TRBV7-2
j_call: TRBJ2-3
d_call: TRBD2
clone_size: .
cdr3_nt: TGTGCCAGCAGCTCCTCTGCGGCTAGCGGGGGCACAGATACGCAGTATTTT
cdr3_aa: CASSSSAASGGTDTQYF

cdr3_length: 16
v_call: TRBV19
j_call: TRBJ1-1
d_call: TRBD1
clone_size: .
cdr3_nt: TGTGCCAGTAGTATAGGGAGCGGAGACAGGGGCCCTGAAGCTTTCTTT
cdr3_aa: CASSIGSGDRGPEAFF